This T cell receptor (beta chain) is drawn from a study of T cell clonality in common variable immunodeficiency. The study's findings and limits: CVID subjects had higher TCRbeta clonality than healthy controls, most marked in about a third.

This clone showed up many times. Its antigen is unknown. Read data end 3 residues before the CDR3 end; the end is taken from the germline J gene. Assay used: immunoSEQ multiplex PCR; TCRdb lists only in-frame clones, some missing. Recorded here are about 42,000 clones, none singletons. The germline V gene encodes CDR1 SGHKS and CDR2 YYEKEE (reference sequence). With 2 bases clipped from V and 3 bases from J, the junction kept 8 bases outside the gene matches. This CDR3 comprises 15 residues. The sequence was collected from a person aged 18 to 75 in good health. Specimen: peripheral blood mononuclear cells. J is TRBJ2-7 and V is TRBV5-5; 7 bases are shared with TRBD2. The CDR3 loop is CASSFGVAGVYEQYF. The CDR3 DNA, read in part, is TGTGCCAGCAGCTTCGGTGTAGCGGGCGTCTACGAG.